The next 30 T cell receptor beta chains were all read from a single sample in a study of early T cells in non-severe SARS-CoV-2 infection. TCRdb analysed the 5' RACE reads with MiXCR anew, one entry per CDR3 protein. The sample contains tens of thousands of distinct CDR3 sequences, roughly an eighth of which appear only once. The specimen sequenced was whole blood. These receptor sequences come from an adult who was a healthcare worker with PCR-confirmed SARS-CoV-2 infection or an uninfected control (not recorded which).

V usage is TRBV12-3 or TRBV12-4 and J usage is TRBJ2-7; 13 nucleotides agree with TRBD2. Trimming at V came to 5 bases and at J to 2 bases, leaving 6 bases not matched to a gene. This CDR3 has 16 residues. The CDR3 loop reads CASSLTSGGVTYEQYF. The CDR3 DNA reads TGTGCCAGCAGTCTCACTAGCGGGGGGGTAACCTACGAGCAGTACTTC.

About this clonotype: One end of the junction is discordant with germline, which a read error may explain. The rearrangement uses TRBV4-3 and TRBJ1-4, with 8 bases fitting TRBD1. CDR3 length: 16 residues. Germline CDR1 and CDR2: LGHNA and YSLEER. The CDR3 DNA sequence: TGCGCCAGCAGTCAAGCCCTCAGGGGGCTAGGTGAAAAACTGTTTTTT. Amino acid sequence: CASSQALRGLGEKLFF.

This clonotype was counted ten times or more. V and J are TRBV5-1 and TRBJ1-2; perhaps TRBD1 as D (6 bases). The V gene's germline CDR1 is SGHRS and CDR2 YFSETQ. The CDR3 loop spans 13 amino acids. Trimming stripped 0 bases from V and 4 bases from J, with 7 bases between. The CDR3 protein is CASSLEDSYGYTF. The CDR3 DNA is TGCGCCAGCAGCTTGGAGGACAGCTATGGCTACACCTTC.

This clonotype was seen more than once but under ten times. This chain connects TRBV12-3 or TRBV12-4 to TRBJ2-3; maybe TRBD2 (6 bases). The V end was cut by 3 bases, the J end by 5 bases, with 18 bases between. CDR3 size: 16 residues. The CDR3 nucleotides read TGTGCCAGCAGTTTGGCCCCATGGGGGGTCGTAGATACGCAGTATTTT. Residues: CASSLAPWGVVDTQYF.

The V gene is TRBV7-3, the J gene TRBJ2-1; 7 nucleotides align to TRBD2. V was clipped by 5 bases and J by 0 bases; unmatched bases: 1. Looked up from germline, CDR1 is SGHTA and CDR2 is FQGTGA. This CDR3 contains 14 residues. The CDR3 sequence: CASSRGSSYNEQFF. CDR3 nucleotide sequence: TGTGCCAGCAGCCGCGGGAGCTCCTACAATGAGCAGTTCTTC.

This chain connects TRBV2 to TRBJ1-5, with D unclear. Trimming cost V 6 bases and J 1 base, with 13 bases left between them. The CDR3 length is 15 residues. The germline CDR1 and CDR2 sequences are SNHLY and FYNNEI. The CDR3 loop reads CASSARTGSNQPQHF. The CDR3 DNA follows: TGTGCCAGCAGCGCCAGGACGGGAAGCAATCAGCCCCAGCATTTT.

The chain is built from TRBV4-3 and TRBJ1-3; 7 bases are shared with TRBD1. The CDR3 loop spans 16 amino acids. The germline V gene has CDR1 LGHNA and CDR2 YSLEER. After removal of 3 bases from V and 3 bases from J, the junction contained 8 bases not matched to a gene. The CDR3 coding sequence is TGCGCCAGCAGCCAGGCTGACAGGGCAGGTGGAAACACCATATATTTT. Residues: CASSQADRAGGNTIYF.

About this clonotype itself: As the CDR3 is not closed by the conserved phenylalanine or tryptophan, this likely results from a read error. The rearrangement joins TRBV19 to TRBJ2-5, with D perhaps matching TRBD2 (5 bases). Germline-derived CDR1 and CDR2 are LNHDA and SQIVND (reference sequence). Trimming removed 7 bases at V and 4 bases at J, with 10 bases between. The CDR3 has 12 amino acids. The CDR3 is CASKHEGETQYL. As DNA, the CDR3 is TGTGCCAGTAAGCACGAGGGAGAGACCCAGTACCTC.

This clonotype occurred many times. J is TRBJ1-1 and V is TRBV12-5; 10 positions match TRBD1. Trimming took 5 bases from V and 3 from J; bases not matched to a gene: 9. The CDR3 extends over 16 amino acids. Germline CDR1 is LGHNT and CDR2 is FRNRAP. As DNA, the CDR3 is TGTGCTAGTGGTCCCGGGACAGGGGTCGGATACACTGAAGCTTTCTTT. Translating gives CASGPGTGVGYTEAFF.

This clonotype occurred a few times. The chain joins TRBV21-1 to TRBJ1-4; the D call TRBD1 from the table was never checked on the DNA. TRBV21-1 is described as a pseudogene. The CDR3 covers 13 residues. DNA of the CDR3: TGTGCCAGCAGCAACCAAGAAGGGGGAAAACTGTTTTTT. Amino acid sequence: CASSNQEGGKLFF.

This clonotype was found many times. The V gene is TRBV7-6, the J gene TRBJ2-5; the D is unclear. The CDR3 contains 13 residues. Germline V gene data show CDR1 as SGHVS and CDR2 as FNYEAQ. V dropped 5 bases and J dropped 1 base, with 8 bases sitting between them. The CDR3 region is CASSLLPQETQYF. Written as DNA, the CDR3 is TGTGCCAGCAGCCTTCTACCCCAAGAGACCCAGTACTTC.

This clonotype was detected many times. The CDR3, as DNA: TGTGCCAGCAGTTCAGGGCTTGTTAGCACAGATACGCAGTATTTT. Translation gives CASSSGLVSTDTQYF. V usage is TRBV6-2 or TRBV6-3 and J usage is TRBJ2-3, with D possibly TRBD1 on 5 matching bases. Trimming took off 4 bases at V and 0 bases at J, with 11 bases between the two ends. This CDR3 contains 15 residues. Per the germline V gene, CDR1 is MNHEY and CDR2 is SVGEGT.

This clonotype was seen a handful of times. The chain combines TRBV11-2 with TRBJ2-3; D remains ambiguous. Trimming took 0 bases from V and 5 from J, leaving 9 bases between them. Germline lookup yields CDR1 SGHAT and CDR2 FQNNGV. This CDR3 comprises 14 residues. The DNA of the CDR3 is TGTGCCAGCAGCTTAGATCTAACCAGAGATACGCAGTATTTT. The encoded protein is CASSLDLTRDTQYF.

V usage is TRBV20-1 and J usage is TRBJ2-1; unclear D gene. CDR3 length: 13 amino acids. V lost 0 bases, J lost 8 bases, and 11 bases lay in between. Germline lookup yields CDR1 DFQATT and CDR2 SNEGSKA (reference sequence). The CDR3 bases are TGCAGTGCTAGAGAACCCCCAGCAGATGAGCAGTTCTTC. Protein sequence: CSAREPPADEQFF.

This clonotype was counted between two and nine times. This chain uses TRBV19 with TRBJ2-1; the match to TRBD1 covers 7 bases. Germline loops: CDR1 LNHDA, CDR2 SQIVND (reference sequence). V gave up 6 bases and J gave up 5 bases; unmatched junction bases: 4. CDR3 size: 13 residues. The CDR3 DNA reads TGTGCCAGTAGACCTACAGGGGACAATGAGCAGTTCTTC. It translates to CASRPTGDNEQFF. Full variable domain (outside the CDR3, taken from reference TRBV19 and TRBJ2-1): DGGITQSPKYLFRKEGQNVTLSCEQNLNHDAMYWYRQDPGQGLRLIYYSQIVNDFQKGDIAEGYSVSREKKESFPLTVTSAQKNPTAFYLCASRPTGDNEQFFGPGTRLTVL.

This clonotype occurred once. A read error may be the cause here, since a much bigger clone is one base away. The rearrangement joins TRBV10-1 to TRBJ2-7, with D possibly being TRBD1 (5 bases). In germline, CDR1 is WNHNN, CDR2 SYGVQD (reference sequence). Trimming stripped 3 bases from V and 4 bases from J, with 10 bases between. The CDR3 covers 13 residues. The CDR3 protein is CASSDGAQYEQYF. Written as DNA, the CDR3 is TGCGCCAGCAGTGATGGGGCACAATACGAGCAGTACTTC.

This chain joins TRBV3-1 and TRBJ1-2, with 8 bases aligning to TRBD1. The CDR3 is made up of 16 amino acids. Germline CDR1 reads LGHDT; CDR2 reads YNNKEL (reference sequence). Losses at the gene ends were 4 bases for V and 6 bases for J; bases not matched to a gene: 13. Here the CDR3 DNA reads TGTGCCAGCAGCCCGATGGGACAGGTGACGATACATGGCTACACCTTC. This translates into CASSPMGQVTIHGYTF.

The chain couples TRBV24-1 to TRBJ1-2, with a possible D match to TRBD1 (5 bases). Germline V gene sequence: CDR1 KGHDR, CDR2 SFDVKD. Trimming pared 0 bases from V and 2 bases from J, leaving 6 bases between. The CDR3 is made up of 14 amino acids. For the CDR3, the DNA is TGTGCCACCAGTGATTTGGGGGCAAACTATGGCTACACCTTC. Its translation: CATSDLGANYGYTF.

This clonotype was counted between two and nine times. The rearrangement joins TRBV30 to TRBJ2-7, with D perhaps TRBD2 (5 bases). Germline V gene data show CDR1 as GTSNPN and CDR2 as SVGIG (reference sequence). This CDR3 has 14 amino acids. Trimming pared 1 base from V and 1 base from J, leaving 11 bases between. The CDR3 spells CAWSGGGLSYEQYF. The CDR3, as DNA: TGTGCCTGGAGTGGCGGAGGCTTATCCTACGAGCAGTACTTC.

The V gene is TRBV6-5, the J gene TRBJ2-1; D is undetermined. This CDR3 comprises 12 residues. Trimming pared 5 bases from V and 5 bases from J, leaving 7 bases between. From germline, CDR1 is MNHEY and CDR2 SVGAGI. CDR3 nucleotide sequence: TGTGCCAGCAGTGAATTCGACAATGAGCAGTTCTTC. Its protein product is CASSEFDNEQFF.

This clonotype has a count of ten or more. V gene TRBV15 combines with J gene TRBJ2-1; D possibly corresponds to TRBD1 (6 bases). The V gene's germline CDR1 is LNHNV and CDR2 YYDKDF (reference sequence). V lost 4 bases and J lost 8, with 21 bases in between. This CDR3 spans 16 amino acids. CDR3 protein: CATSTAITGLTDEQFF. The CDR3 coding sequence is TGTGCCACCAGCACAGCCATCACAGGGCTAACAGATGAGCAGTTCTTC.

This clonotype was counted many times. The chain joins TRBV12-3 or TRBV12-4 to TRBJ2-3; maybe TRBD2 (6 bases). V gave up 7 bases and J gave up 3 bases, with 14 bases separating them. The CDR3 loop spans 14 amino acids. The CDR3 nucleotides read TGTGCCAGCAAAATCCGGGGGTATACAGATACGCAGTATTTT. It specifies CASKIRGYTDTQYF.

This clonotype was detected ten times or more. The rearrangement joins TRBV12-3 or TRBV12-4 to TRBJ1-2; D uncertain. This CDR3 comprises 12 residues. Between the trimmed V and J ends, which lost 6 bases and 7 bases, there was a span of 12 bases. CDR3 sequence: CASSLDITGYTF. The CDR3 nucleotides read TGTGCCAGCAGCCTAGACATTACTGGCTACACCTTC.

Ten or more counts support this clonotype. V usage is TRBV27 and J usage is TRBJ2-1; 12 positions agree with TRBD2. Per germline, CDR1 MNHEY and CDR2 SMNVEV (reference sequence). The CDR3 contains 18 residues. With V trimmed by 4 bases and J by 10 bases, 17 bases remained unmatched. CDR3 region: CASSSPSTSGGPFREQFF. CDR3 bases: TGTGCCAGCAGTTCCCCGTCGACTAGCGGGGGACCTTTTAGAGAGCAGTTCTTC.

This chain uses TRBV4-3 with TRBJ2-4, with D perhaps matching TRBD1 (6 bases). Germline assignment: CDR1 LGHNA and CDR2 YSLEER. The CDR3 consists of 16 residues. V dropped 4 bases and J dropped 4 bases, with 17 bases sitting between them. CDR3 residues: CASSLTGQTGKNIQYF. Here the CDR3 DNA reads TGCGCCAGCAGCCTCACGGGGCAGACAGGAAAAAACATTCAGTACTTC.

This clonotype was picked up a small number of times. The chain joins TRBV9 to TRBJ1-5, with D tentatively TRBD1 (5 bases). CDR1 and CDR2 (germline): SGDLS, YYNGEE. The CDR3 is 13 residues long. V shed 7 bases and J shed 7 bases, with 15 bases lying between them. The CDR3 here is CASRPNRGQPQHF. In DNA form, the CDR3 reads TGTGCCAGCCGCCCCAATAGGGGACAGCCCCAGCATTTT. The full variable domain, in which reference TRBV9 and TRBJ1-5 provide the parts outside the CDR3, is DSGVTQTPKHLITATGQRVTLRCSPRSGDLSVYWYQQSLDQGLQFLIQYYNGEERAKGNILERFSAQQFPDLHSELNLSSLELGDSALYFCASRPNRGQPQHFGDGTRLSIL.

The V call is TRBV2, the J call TRBJ2-3, with 7 bases lining up with TRBD2. V was clipped by 8 bases and J by 3 bases; unmatched bases: 8. Germline V gene sequence: CDR1 SNHLY, CDR2 FYNNEI. The CDR3 has 14 amino acids. In DNA form, the CDR3 reads TGTGCCAGCCAGTTCGGGGGAGGGACAGATACGCAGTATTTT. Translation gives CASQFGGGTDTQYF.

This clonotype was counted at least ten times. DNA for the CDR3: TGTGCAAGTCGCCCCCGACGGTGGGGGAAGAGGTTTAGCAATCAGCCCCAGCATTTT. Residues: CASRPRRWGKRFSNQPQHF. The gene calls are TRBV12-2 and TRBJ1-5; TRBD1, the table's D call, was not compared with the DNA. TRBV12-2 is given as a pseudogene. The CDR3 extends over 19 amino acids.

This clonotype showed up many times. The chain combines TRBV12-3 or TRBV12-4 with TRBJ2-7; TRBD1 is a possible D gene (6 bases). With 5 bases removed from V and 5 bases from J, the gap between germline ends came to 10 bases. The CDR3 extends over 12 amino acids. The DNA of the CDR3 is TGTGCCAGCAGTAGGACAGACCACGAGCAGTACTTC. Protein: CASSRTDHEQYF.

The V gene is TRBV7-2, the J gene TRBJ1-6; D gene unclear. CDR1 SGHTA and CDR2 FQGNSA come from the germline V gene. Trimming took off 5 bases at V and 5 bases at J, with 16 bases between the two ends. The CDR3 runs to 16 residues. The CDR3 is CASSVNSGPNNSPLHF. For the CDR3, the DNA is TGTGCCAGCAGCGTCAACTCTGGACCCAATAATTCACCCCTCCACTTT.